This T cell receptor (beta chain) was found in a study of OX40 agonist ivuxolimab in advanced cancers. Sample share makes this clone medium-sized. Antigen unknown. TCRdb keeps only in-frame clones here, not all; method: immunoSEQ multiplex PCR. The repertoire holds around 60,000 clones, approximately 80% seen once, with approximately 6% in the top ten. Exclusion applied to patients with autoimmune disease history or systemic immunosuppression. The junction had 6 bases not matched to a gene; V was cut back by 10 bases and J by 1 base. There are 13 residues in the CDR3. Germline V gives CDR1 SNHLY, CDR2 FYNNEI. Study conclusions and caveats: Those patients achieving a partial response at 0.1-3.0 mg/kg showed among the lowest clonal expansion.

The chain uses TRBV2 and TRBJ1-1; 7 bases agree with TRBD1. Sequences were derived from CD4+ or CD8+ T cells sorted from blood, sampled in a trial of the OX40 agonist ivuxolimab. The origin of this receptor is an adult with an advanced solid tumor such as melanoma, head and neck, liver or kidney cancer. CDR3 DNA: TGTGCCACCAAAGGACAGGCGAACACTGAAGCTTTCTTT. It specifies CATKGQANTEAFF. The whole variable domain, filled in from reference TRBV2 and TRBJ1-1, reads EPEVTQTPSHQVTQMGQEVILRCVPISNHLYFYWYRQILGQKVEFLVSFYNNEISEKSEIFDDQFSVERPDGSNFTLKIRSTKLEDSAMYFCATKGQANTEAFFGQGTRLTVV.